Listed below are T cell receptor beta chains from one sample, sequenced in a study of T cell changes during pregnancy in multiple sclerosis. Measured with immunoSEQ multiplex PCR; TCRdb has only the in-frame clones, and not every one. The sample holds 70,000 or so clones; approximately 90% are singletons and the top ten take more than 1.3%. The input for sequencing was peripheral blood, taken in the third trimester of pregnancy. The receptors originated from a female donor with multiple sclerosis, enrolled in a pregnancy study. Each CDR3 is given with its conserved first and last residue. Each record gives: D gene, V gene, CDR3 length, J gene, clone size, CDR3 protein, CDR3 DNA. A D gene is named only where the DNA matches it firmly. For some rows the clone size is stated as once, few or many, or as a class when expanded; others skip it.

.	TRBV6-6	14	TRBJ1-1	.	CASSYTPGNTEAFF	TGTGCCAGCAGTTACACCCCAGGGAACACTGAAGCTTTCTTT
.	TRBV6-5	14	TRBJ2-7	.	CASSYRRGSREQYF	TGTGCCAGCAGTTACCGCAGGGGTTCGAGAGAGCAGTACTTC
TRBD1	TRBV5-4	15	TRBJ1-1	.	CASSLRGTGNTEAFF	TGTGCCAGCAGCTTGAGGGGGACAGGCAACACTGAAGCTTTCTTT
.	TRBV7-9	16	TRBJ1-2	.	CASSFSAGARNYGYTF	TGTGCCAGCAGCTTCTCAGCTGGGGCGCGTAACTATGGCTACACCTTC
.	TRBV19	12	TRBJ1-2	.	CASSPYFGGYTF	TGTGCCAGTAGCCCGTATTTTGGCGGCTACACCTTC
.	TRBV6-1	15	TRBJ1-2	.	CASRRTGTSSQGYTF	TGTGCCAGCAGAAGAACAGGAACCTCCTCACAAGGCTACACCTTC
TRBD2	TRBV18	17	TRBJ2-2	.	CASSSGLAGASTGELFF	TGTGCCAGCTCATCGGGACTAGCGGGGGCCTCCACCGGGGAGCTGTTTTTT
TRBD2	TRBV4-2	15	TRBJ2-3	.	CASSQERRGGHVQYF	TGTGCCAGCAGCCAAGAAAGGCGGGGGGGCCACGTGCAGTATTTT
.	TRBV7-3	14	TRBJ1-2	.	CASSSGHGNYGYTF	TGTGCCAGCAGCTCGGGACACGGAAACTATGGCTACACCTTC
.	TRBV28	13	TRBJ1-4	.	CASSLSRDEKLFF	TGTGCCAGCAGTTTGTCCAGGGATGAAAAACTGTTTTTT
.	TRBV19	15	TRBJ2-1	once	CASSGGRGLYNEQFF	TGTGCCAGTAGTGGGGGGCGGGGGCTTTACAATGAGCAGTTCTTC
.	TRBV4-3	16	TRBJ2-3	.	CASSQDLAGGTDTQYF	TGCGCCAGCAGCCAAGATTTAGCAGGGGGCACAGATACGCAGTATTTT
.	TRBV5-6	14	TRBJ1-1	.	CASSGGQTNTEAFF	TGTGCCAGCAGCGGTGGGCAGACGAACACTGAAGCTTTCTTT
.	TRBV5-1	15	TRBJ2-1	.	CASSLAAGAYNEQFF	TGCGCCAGCAGCTTGGCGGCAGGGGCCTACAATGAGCAGTTCTTC
.	TRBV9	15	TRBJ1-6	.	CASSVGWVGSSPLHF	TGTGCCAGCAGCGTAGGTTGGGTTGGGAGCTCACCCCTCCACTTT
.	TRBV5-1	13	TRBJ1-1	.	CASSLDDRVEAFF	TGCGCCAGCAGCCTAGACGACAGAGTTGAAGCTTTCTTT
TRBD1	TRBV5-1	15	TRBJ1-4	.	CASSWADRDGEKLFF	TGCGCCAGCAGCTGGGCGGACAGGGATGGTGAAAAACTGTTTTTT
.	TRBV5-1	15	TRBJ2-1	.	CASSFMGTTYNEQFF	TGCGCCAGCAGCTTTATGGGCACGACGTACAATGAGCAGTTCTTC
TRBD1	TRBV2	15	TRBJ2-7	.	CASSGWQGAPYEQYF	TGTGCCAGCAGTGGGTGGCAGGGGGCTCCCTACGAGCAGTACTTC
.	TRBV30	16	TRBJ1-1	.	CAWNHRGVRRRTEAFF	TGTGCCTGGAATCATCGCGGGGTCAGGCGACGCACTGAAGCTTTCTTT
TRBD1	TRBV7-9	14	TRBJ1-1	once	CASSFDRDTTEAFF	TGTGCCAGCAGCTTCGACAGGGACACCACTGAAGCTTTCTTT
TRBD2	TRBV30	13	TRBJ2-7	.	CAFGAGGIYEQYF	TGTGCCTTCGGGGCGGGGGGAATATACGAGCAGTACTTC
.	TRBV21-1	15	TRBJ2-2	.	CASSKPRAGTGELFF	TGTGCCAGCAGCAAACCCCGGGCAGGGACCGGGGAGCTGTTTTTT
TRBD1	TRBV7-9	16	TRBJ1-2	once	CASSLEGTGFLYGYTF	TGTGCCAGCAGCTTAGAGGGGACAGGTTTTCTCTATGGCTACACCTTC
.	TRBV27	15	TRBJ2-7	.	CASSLRQGGTYEQYF	TGTGCCAGCAGTTTAAGGCAGGGCGGAACCTACGAGCAGTACTTC
.	TRBV5-1	13	TRBJ2-5	.	CASSLQGAETQYF	TGCGCCAGCAGCCTACAGGGTGCCGAGACCCAGTACTTC
.	TRBV6-6	13	TRBJ2-7	.	CASSRGTAYEQYF	TGTGCCAGCAGTCGCGGGACAGCCTACGAGCAGTACTTC
.	TRBV5-4	15	TRBJ2-1	.	CASSFGGGAYNEQFF	TGTGCCAGCAGCTTCGGAGGGGGGGCCTACAATGAGCAGTTCTTC
TRBD2	TRBV6-1	15	TRBJ2-2	.	CASPPTGRGLGELFF	TGTGCCAGCCCCCCTACGGGGCGGGGGTTGGGGGAGCTGTTTTTT
TRBD2	TRBV5-8	13	TRBJ2-7	.	CASSLEWGGEQYF	TGTGCCAGCAGCTTGGAGTGGGGGGGTGAGCAGTACTTC
.	TRBV7-2	15	TRBJ2-1	.	CASSPDRNLNNEQFF	TGTGCCAGCAGCCCTGACAGGAATCTAAACAATGAGCAGTTCTTC
TRBD1	TRBV19	16	TRBJ2-2	.	CASRRTGLIWTGELFF	TGTGCCAGTAGGCGGACAGGTTTGATTTGGACCGGGGAGCTGTTTTTT
.	TRBV2	14	TRBJ2-2	.	CASSESRRTGELFF	TGTGCCAGCAGTGAATCTAGGCGGACCGGGGAGCTGTTTTTT
.	TRBV7-3	14	TRBJ2-5	.	CASSWGLGQETQYF	TGTGCCAGCAGCTGGGGACTGGGACAAGAGACCCAGTACTTC
.	TRBV4-1	15	TRBJ1-2	.	CASSPMLGGPYGYTF	TGCGCCAGCAGCCCTATGTTAGGGGGTCCCTATGGCTACACCTTC
TRBD2	TRBV7-9	17	TRBJ2-1	.	CASSRGGRFQPYNEQFF	TGTGCCAGCAGCCGGGGGGGTCGTTTTCAGCCCTACAATGAGCAGTTCTTC
TRBD1	TRBV27	13	TRBJ2-1	.	CASSLDRGNEQFF	TGTGCCAGCAGTTTAGACAGGGGAAATGAGCAGTTCTTC
.	TRBV18	14	TRBJ2-2	.	CASSPTTYTGELFF	TGTGCCAGCTCACCTACAACGTACACCGGGGAGCTGTTTTTT